These 6 T cell receptor beta chains share one sample of origin, sequenced in a study of blood T cells in healthy people across ages. Then a second PCR, running roughly 7 to 11 cycles, was carried out with a sample-barcoded 5' primer and a J-beta primer mix. TCRdb reanalysed the 5' RACE reads using MiXCR and keeps one entry per CDR3 protein. This table holds about 760,000 distinct CDR3 sequences, around a quarter found once. These data were also filed under a second study, of T cells of mothers and their children.

Sequenced material: blood. The origin of the receptors is a boy between 10 and 17 years old in good health.

The rearrangement links TRBV10-3 to TRBJ2-7; possible D gene TRBD2, 5 bases. The germline V and J ends were trimmed by 4 bases and 5 bases, with 18 bases remaining between them. The CDR3 extends over 15 amino acids. Germline CDR1 is ENHRY and CDR2 is SYGVKD. This CDR3 reads CAISVRGSRWDEQYF. DNA of the CDR3: TGTGCCATCAGTGTACGTGGGAGTCGGTGGGACGAGCAGTACTTC.

The CDR3: CASSYDRISGEQFF. DNA for the CDR3: TGTGCCAGCAGCTACGACAGGATCTCCGGGGAGCAGTTCTTC. The J gene is TRBJ2-1, the V gene TRBV7-2, with a possible D match to TRBD1 (6 bases). With 4 bases removed from V and 10 bases from J, the gap between germline ends came to 17 bases. Germline CDR1 is SGHTA and CDR2 is FQGNSA. The CDR3 is made up of 14 amino acids.

This clonotype was found a few times. The chain couples TRBV15 to TRBJ2-7; D ambiguous. V was shortened by 4 bases and J by 6 bases, with 10 bases between the two germline ends. CDR1 is LNHNV and CDR2 is YYDKDF in the germline V gene (reference sequence). The CDR3 has 12 amino acids. The CDR3 region is CATSMGFVEQYF. In nucleotides, the CDR3 is TGTGCCACCAGCATGGGGTTTGTCGAGCAGTACTTC.

The chain carries TRBV20-1 and TRBJ2-5; D remains unclear. The DNA matches TRBJ2-1 better at its end, which makes the J call doubtful. This CDR3 region has 9 residues. The germline CDR1 and CDR2 sequences are DFQATT and SNEGSKA (reference sequence). Here the CDR3 reads CSAIHEQFF. The CDR3 DNA sequence: TGCAGTGCTATCCATGAGCAGTTCTTC.

The rearrangement joins TRBV5-5 to TRBJ2-3, with 8 bases fitting TRBD2. The CDR3 runs to 13 residues. V dropped 5 bases and J dropped 7; count of bases not matched to a gene: 6. Germline-derived CDR1 and CDR2 are SGHKS and YYEKEE (reference sequence). The CDR3 DNA reads as TGTGCCAGCAGTCCGCTAGCGGGCTATACGCAGTATTTT. Encoded protein: CASSPLAGYTQYF. Using reference TRBV5-5 and TRBJ2-3 for the parts outside the CDR3, the full variable domain is DAGVTQSPTHLIKTRGQQVTLRCSPISGHKSVSWYQQVLGQGPQFIFQYYEKEERGRGNFPDRFSARQFPNYSSELNVNALLLGDSALYLCASSPLAGYTQYFGPGTRLTVL.

This chain connects TRBV7-9 to TRBJ1-6, with D unresolved. The CDR3 is 17 amino acids. V was trimmed by 1 base and J by 5 bases, leaving 15 bases between them. Germline V gene lookup returns CDR1 SEHNR and CDR2 FQNEAQ (reference sequence). CDR3 bases: TGTGCCAGCAGCTTAGTTGAAGGTGCGCTCGATAATTCACCCCTCCACTTT. Its translation: CASSLVEGALDNSPLHF.